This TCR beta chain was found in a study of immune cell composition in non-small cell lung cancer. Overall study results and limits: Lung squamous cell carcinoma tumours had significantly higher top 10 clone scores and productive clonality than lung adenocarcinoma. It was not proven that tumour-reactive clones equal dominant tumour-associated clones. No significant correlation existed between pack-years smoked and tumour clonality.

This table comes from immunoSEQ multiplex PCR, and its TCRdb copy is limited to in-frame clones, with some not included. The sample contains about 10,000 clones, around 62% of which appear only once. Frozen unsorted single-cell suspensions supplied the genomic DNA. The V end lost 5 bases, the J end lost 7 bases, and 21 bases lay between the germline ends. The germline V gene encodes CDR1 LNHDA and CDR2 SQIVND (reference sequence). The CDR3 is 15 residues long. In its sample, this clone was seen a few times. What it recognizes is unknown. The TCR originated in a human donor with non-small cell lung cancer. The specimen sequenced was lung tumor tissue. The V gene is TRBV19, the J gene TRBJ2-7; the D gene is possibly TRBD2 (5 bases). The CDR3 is CASSDGAEARREQYF. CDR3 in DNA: TGTGCCAGTAGTGACGGAGCGGAAGCACGCAGGGAGCAGTACTTC.